This is a list of T cell receptor beta chains from one sample in a study of sequential checkpoint blockade in melanoma. The data were produced by immunoSEQ multiplex PCR, yet TCRdb's version contains in-frame clones alone and is incomplete. The repertoire holds 4,000 or so clones, with roughly a fifth as singletons. This sample comprised tumor tissue (inferred from file names), obtained from a patient given nivolumab and ipilimumab in sequence. The origin of the receptors is a human donor with melanoma. CDR3s include the opening cysteine and the closing phenylalanine or tryptophan. The order of the fields is clone size, D gene, J gene, V gene, CDR3 protein, CDR3 DNA. D genes are given only for firm matches. Only some rows state a clone size, as once, few, many or a class for expanded clones.

few | TRBD1 | TRBJ2-2 | TRBV6-8 | CASRLDRGYTGELFF | TGTGCCAGCAGATTGGACAGGGGATACACCGGGGAGCTGTTTTTT
few | TRBD1 | TRBJ1-5 | TRBV6-8 | CASTTGGAEQPQHF | TGTGCCAGCACTACAGGGGGCGCCGAGCAGCCCCAGCATTTT
medium-sized | TRBD2 | TRBJ2-2 | TRBV28 | CASSLSGGNTGELFF | TGTGCCAGCAGTTTATCGGGGGGGAACACCGGGGAGCTGTTTTTT
- | TRBD2 | TRBJ2-7 | TRBV6-8 | CASSTASGGPSEQYF | TGTGCCAGCAGCACTGCTAGCGGGGGGCCCTCCGAGCAGTACTTC
- | - | TRBJ2-7 | TRBV28 | CASSLELGTYEQYF | TGTGCCAGCAGTTTAGAACTGGGAACCTACGAGCAGTACTTC
- | - | TRBJ1-5 | TRBV28 | CASSSGNSNQPQHF | TGTGCCAGCAGCTCAGGGAATAGCAATCAGCCCCAGCATTTT
medium-sized | TRBD2 | TRBJ2-3 | TRBV11-3 | CASSPGLAGGGTDTQYF | TGTGCCAGCAGCCCCGGACTAGCGGGGGGTGGTACAGATACGCAGTATTTT
few | - | TRBJ1-1 | TRBV14 | CASALQGSNTEAFF | TGTGCCTCAGCCCTGCAGGGCAGCAACACTGAAGCTTTCTTT
- | - | TRBJ1-2 | TRBV5-1 | CASSPLTPDYGYTF | TGCGCCAGCAGTCCCCTGACACCGGACTATGGCTACACCTTC
few | - | TRBJ2-5 | TRBV9 | CASSGGVGQETQYF | TGTGCCAGCAGCGGGGGGGTCGGTCAAGAGACCCAGTACTTC
few | - | TRBJ2-1 | TRBV6-8 | CASSYFGGGYNEQFF | TGTGCCAGCAGTTATTTTGGGGGAGGCTACAATGAGCAGTTCTTC
- | - | TRBJ2-4 | TRBV19 | CASSIKQVLAKNIQYF | TGTGCCAGTAGTATTAAGCAAGTCCTAGCCAAAAACATTCAGTACTTC
medium-sized | - | TRBJ1-2 | TRBV9 | CASSVDDSSYGYTF | TGTGCCAGCAGCGTAGACGACAGTTCCTATGGCTACACCTTC
few | TRBD1 | TRBJ1-2 | TRBV18 | CASSPRDRGYGYTF | TGTGCCAGCTCACCCCGGGACAGGGGCTATGGCTACACCTTC
- | - | TRBJ2-3 | TRBV9 | CASSVGESTQYF | TGTGCCAGCAGCGTTGGCGAGTCTACGCAGTATTTT
few | - | TRBJ2-5 | TRBV29-1 | CSGVGGEETQYF | TGCAGCGGAGTCGGGGGCGAAGAGACCCAGTACTTC
medium-sized | - | TRBJ2-2 | TRBV11-3 | CASSLGTTGPGELFF | TGTGCCAGCAGCTTAGGTACTACAGGCCCCGGGGAGCTGTTTTTT
many | - | TRBJ2-5 | TRBV9 | CASSVAGLGETQYF | TGTGCCAGCAGCGTAGCAGGCCTTGGGGAGACCCAGTACTTC
- | - | TRBJ1-2 | TRBV6-8 | CAISTQGQSSGYTF | TGTGCCATCAGTACCCAGGGCCAGTCCTCTGGCTACACCTTC
few | - | TRBJ1-2 | TRBV25-1 | CASSEFEGAGYTF | TGTGCCAGCAGTGAATTTGAGGGTGCCGGCTACACCTTC
few | - | TRBJ1-2 | TRBV30 | CAWSTGWTYGYTF | TGTGCCTGGAGTACCGGATGGACATATGGCTACACCTTC
few | TRBD1 | TRBJ2-7 | TRBV6-8 | CASSRGTGDPYEQYF | TGTGCCAGCAGTCGAGGGACAGGGGACCCCTACGAGCAGTACTTC
- | TRBD1 | TRBJ2-5 | TRBV9 | CASSVGWGQGSVETQYF | TGTGCCAGCAGCGTAGGCTGGGGACAGGGGAGTGTCGAGACCCAGTACTTC
medium-sized | TRBD1 | TRBJ1-1 | TRBV6-8 | CASSALGQVRTEAFF | TGTGCCAGCAGTGCTTTAGGACAGGTTCGAACTGAAGCTTTCTTT
many | - | TRBJ1-2 | TRBV11-3 | CASSFREDNYGYTF | TGTGCCAGCAGCTTCAGGGAGGATAACTATGGCTACACCTTC
- | - | TRBJ1-1 | TRBV19 | CASSFFLGEYTEAFF | TGTGCCAGTAGTTTTTTTCTCGGTGAGTACACTGAAGCTTTCTTT
medium-sized | - | TRBJ1-2 | TRBV6-8 | CASRYSQGVEDYTF | TGTGCCAGCAGATACTCACAGGGAGTGGAAGACTACACCTTC
many | - | TRBJ2-7 | TRBV11-3 | CASATGTRTYEQYF | TGTGCCAGCGCGACCGGGACCCGAACCTACGAGCAGTACTTC
- | TRBD1 | TRBJ2-7 | TRBV18 | CASSPPTGRAQYF | TGTGCCAGCTCACCCCCGACAGGGCGCGCGCAGTACTTC
- | - | TRBJ2-7 | TRBV6-8 | CASSHYPGEEQYF | TGTGCCAGCAGTCACTACCCAGGGGAAGAGCAGTACTTC
few | TRBD2 | TRBJ2-1 | TRBV9 | CASSVLAGRDNEQFF | TGTGCCAGCAGCGTCCTAGCGGGGCGGGACAATGAGCAGTTCTTC
- | - | TRBJ1-3 | TRBV19 | CASSLDVRSGNTIYF | TGTGCCAGTTCCTTGGACGTTCGCTCTGGAAACACCATATATTTT
- | TRBD1 | TRBJ1-4 | TRBV28 | CASSLPRQGKFFGNEKLFF | TGTGCCAGCAGTCTACCTCGACAGGGGAAGTTTTTCGGTAATGAAAAACTGTTTTTT
medium-sized | TRBD2 | TRBJ2-3 | TRBV6-8 | CASRSGLAGTDTQYF | TGTGCCAGCAGATCAGGACTAGCGGGGACAGATACGCAGTATTTT
many | - | TRBJ1-4 | TRBV11-3 | CASSLVFGAGTNEKLFF | TGTGCCAGCAGCTTAGTCTTTGGCGCAGGTACCAATGAAAAACTGTTTTTT
- | - | TRBJ2-7 | TRBV6-8 | CAMTQGPLGYEQYF | TGTGCCATGACACAAGGCCCCCTGGGCTACGAGCAGTACTTC
few | - | TRBJ2-5 | TRBV28 | CASTGGQGRQETQYF | TGTGCCAGCACTGGGGGGCAGGGCCGTCAAGAGACCCAGTACTTC
once | - | TRBJ1-6 | TRBV12-5 | CASGYKPYSPLHF | TGTGCTAGTGGTTACAAACCCTATTCACCCCTCCACTTT
few | - | TRBJ2-7 | TRBV6-8 | CASSPYSNSIYEQYF | TGTGCCAGCAGCCCTTATTCGAATAGTATCTACGAGCAGTACTTC
- | - | TRBJ2-7 | TRBV30 | CAWNFPGEAYEQYF | TGTGCCTGGAATTTCCCGGGAGAGGCCTACGAGCAGTACTTC
- | - | TRBJ1-5 | TRBV9 | CASTPGGQPQHF | TGTGCCAGCACCCCAGGAGGGCAGCCCCAGCATTTT
medium-sized | - | TRBJ2-7 | TRBV6-8 | CASSPAGSSYEQYF | TGTGCCAGCAGTCCGGCAGGTAGCTCCTACGAGCAGTACTTC
medium-sized | TRBD1 | TRBJ2-3 | TRBV11-3 | CASSPGTAYTDTQYF | TGTGCCAGCAGCCCCGGGACAGCTTACACAGATACGCAGTATTTT
many | - | TRBJ1-3 | TRBV11-3 | CASSPPSGQGNTIYF | TGTGCCAGCAGCCCCCCTTCCGGGCAGGGGAACACCATATATTTT
- | TRBD2 | TRBJ2-2 | TRBV15 | CATSTRTSGGSGELFF | TGTGCCACCAGCACCAGGACTAGCGGGGGCTCCGGGGAGCTGTTTTTT
- | - | TRBJ2-3 | TRBV30 | CAWGKGADTQYF | TGTGCCTGGGGTAAAGGGGCAGATACGCAGTATTTT
medium-sized | - | TRBJ2-1 | TRBV28 | CASSFIGGNEQFF | TGTGCCAGCAGTTTTATAGGGGGGAATGAGCAGTTCTTC
- | - | TRBJ2-7 | TRBV28 | CASSKLQGYEQYF | TGTGCCAGCAGTAAACTACAGGGTTACGAGCAGTACTTC
- | TRBD1 | TRBJ1-3 | TRBV6-8 | CAIRPGQGGSGNTIYF | TGTGCCATCAGGCCCGGACAGGGCGGCTCTGGAAACACCATATATTTT
- | - | TRBJ1-5 | TRBV28 | CASSLISVGTTLEPQHF | TGTGCCAGCAGTTTAATCTCTGTGGGCACCACGCTGGAGCCCCAGCATTTT
- | - | TRBJ2-1 | TRBV18 | CASSPAGGGLYGEQFF | TGTGCCAGCTCACCGGCAGGGGGGGGGCTCTACGGTGAGCAGTTCTTC
few | - | TRBJ1-1 | TRBV6-1 | CASSEVPEAEAFF | TGTGCCAGCAGTGAAGTCCCAGAGGCTGAAGCTTTCTTT
- | TRBD1 | TRBJ1-4 | TRBV14 | CASSSDRGNEKLFF | TGTGCCAGCAGCTCCGACAGGGGCAATGAAAAACTGTTTTTT
medium-sized | - | TRBJ1-1 | TRBV11-3 | CASSQIDRPNTEAFF | TGTGCCAGCAGCCAAATAGACAGGCCGAACACTGAAGCTTTCTTT